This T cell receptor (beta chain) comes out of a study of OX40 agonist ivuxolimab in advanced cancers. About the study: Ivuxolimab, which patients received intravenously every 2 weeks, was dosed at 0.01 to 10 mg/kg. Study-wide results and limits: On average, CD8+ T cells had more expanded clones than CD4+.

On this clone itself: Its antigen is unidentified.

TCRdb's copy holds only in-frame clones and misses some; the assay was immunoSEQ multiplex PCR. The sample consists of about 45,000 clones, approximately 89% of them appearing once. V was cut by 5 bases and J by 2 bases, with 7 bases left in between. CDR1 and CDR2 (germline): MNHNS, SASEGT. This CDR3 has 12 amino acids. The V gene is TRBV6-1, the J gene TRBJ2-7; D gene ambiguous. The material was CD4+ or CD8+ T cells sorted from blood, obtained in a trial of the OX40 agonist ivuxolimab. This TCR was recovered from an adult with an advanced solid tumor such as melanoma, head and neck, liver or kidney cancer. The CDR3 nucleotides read TGTGCCAGCAGTCCTCCCCCCTACGAGCAGTACTTC. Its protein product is CASSPPPYEQYF.